This passage covers 30 T cell receptor beta chains from one sample sequenced in a study of cytomegalovirus exposure and HLA in healthy donors (dated by TCRdb to between 2016 and 2019). The method was the immunoSEQ multiplex PCR assay. For the multiplex PCR, a mixture combining 60 forward primers for TCR Vbeta segments and 13 reverse primers for TCR Jbeta segments was used. The table was pulled from immuneACCESS by TCRdb, which kept in-frame rearrangements only. Such tables lose some clones; where checked, under half of the loss comes from unresolved V genes, and the rest has no known cause. The sample's table lists a count of 100,000 to 150,000 clones. 2.5% to 3% of the sample rests with the top ten. Sequenced sample: PBMCs. Source of these receptors: a man younger than 45 in good health and CMV-seronegative.

This chain connects TRBV11-2 to TRBJ2-1; weak D call: TRBD2 (7 bases). The V and J ends lost 3 bases and 4 bases respectively, with 10 bases between them. This CDR3 has 14 residues. CDR1 is SGHAT and CDR2 is FQNNGV in the germline V gene. CDR3 sequence reads: CASSFGGAYNEQFF. In nucleotides, the CDR3 is TGTGCCAGCAGCTTTGGGGGGGCATACAATGAGCAGTTCTTC.

The chain carries TRBV29-1 and TRBJ1-2; D ambiguous. The germline V gene has CDR1 SQVTM and CDR2 ANQGSEA. Trimming took 0 bases from V and 13 from J, leaving 15 bases between them. The CDR3 covers 12 residues. CDR3 region: CSVEDLTPEATF. The CDR3 DNA reads TGCAGCGTTGAAGATCTTACTCCGGAGGCCACCTTC. Based on the CDR3 plus reference TRBV29-1 and TRBJ1-2, the full variable domain is SAVISQKPSRDICQRGTSLTIQCQVDSQVTMMFWYRQQPGQSLTLIATANQGSEATYESGFVIDKFPISRPNLTFSTLTVSNMSPEDSSIYLCSVEDLTPEATFGSGTRLTVV.

The CDR3 here is CSAEESYEQYF. CDR3 DNA: TGCAGTGCCGAAGAGTCCTACGAGCAGTACTTC. J is TRBJ2-5 and V is TRBV20-1; no firm D call. TRBJ2-7 matches the DNA end more closely, so the J call is doubtful. This CDR3 is 11 amino acids long. Per the germline V gene, CDR1 is DFQATT and CDR2 is SNEGSKA (reference sequence).

The V call is TRBV7-2, the J call TRBJ2-3, with 7 bases lining up with TRBD2. This CDR3 region has 14 residues. Germline V CDR1 and CDR2: SGHTA, FQGNSA. After removal of 7 bases from V and 0 bases from J, the junction contained 4 bases not matched to a gene. The CDR3 reads CASIGRTSTDTQYF. In DNA form, the CDR3 reads TGTGCCAGCATCGGGAGGACCAGCACAGATACGCAGTATTTT.

This sequence joins TRBV6-5 and TRBJ2-1, with D possibly TRBD1 on 6 matching bases. Germline V lookup: CDR1 MNHEY, CDR2 SVGAGI. Trimming stripped 5 bases from V and 5 bases from J, with 16 bases between. The CDR3 sequence is 15 residues long. This CDR3 is CASSPIGQINNEQFF. In DNA form, the CDR3 reads TGTGCCAGCAGTCCTATCGGACAGATAAACAATGAGCAGTTCTTC.

The V call is TRBV30, the J call TRBJ2-7; 8 positions agree with TRBD1. Losses at the gene ends were 2 bases for V and 5 bases for J; bases not matched to a gene: 5. CDR1 and CDR2 (germline): GTSNPN, SVGIG (reference sequence). The CDR3 has 13 residues. DNA of the CDR3: TGTGCCTGGAGTTCAGGACAGGGTGACGAGCAGTACTTC. Protein sequence: CAWSSGQGDEQYF. Combining the CDR3 with reference TRBV30 and TRBJ2-7 gives the whole variable domain SQTIHQWPATLVQPVGSPLSLECTVEGTSNPNLYWYRQAAGRGLQLLFYSVGIGQISSEVPQNLSASRPQDRQFILSSKKLLLSDSGFYLCAWSSGQGDEQYFGPGTRLTVT.

The chain has TRBV6-1 and TRBJ1-6; TRBD1 might be the D (5 bases). The CDR3 length is 14 residues. Trimming shortened V by 7 bases and J by 9 bases, and 16 bases separated the two germline ends. The germline V gene has CDR1 MNHNS and CDR2 SASEGT. CDR3 loop: CASIAGIIGSPLHF. CDR3 in DNA: TGTGCCAGCATAGCAGGGATTATCGGTTCACCCCTCCACTTT.

The rearrangement joins TRBV6-4 to TRBJ2-7; 7 bases are a match to TRBD2. CDR1 and CDR2 from the germline V gene are MRHNA and SNTAGT. Trimming took 9 bases from V and 3 from J; bases not matched to a gene: 14. CDR3 length equals 15 residues. CDR3 sequence (DNA): TGTGCCAGACCCCTTCTAAAGACGGGGGGCTACGAGCAGTACTTC. This codes for CARPLLKTGGYEQYF.

The gene calls are TRBV27 and TRBJ2-5, with 8 bases fitting TRBD2. V was clipped by 5 bases and J by 4 bases; unmatched bases: 6. The germline V gene encodes CDR1 MNHEY and CDR2 SMNVEV (reference sequence). The CDR3 is made up of 14 amino acids. CDR3 DNA: TGTGCCAGCAGTGGAAGCGGGAGCCGAGAGACCCAGTACTTC. It specifies CASSGSGSRETQYF.

The rearrangement joins TRBV5-1 to TRBJ2-1; the match to TRBD2 covers 14 bases. Germline V gene sequence: CDR1 SGHRS, CDR2 YFSETQ. V gave up 0 bases and J gave up 0 bases; unmatched junction bases: 5. This CDR3 has 19 residues. CDR3 nucleotide sequence: TGCGCCAGCAGCTTGGAGACTAGCGGGAGGGCCAGCTCCTACAATGAGCAGTTCTTC. It is translated as CASSLETSGRASSYNEQFF.

The V and J genes are TRBV4-2 and TRBJ2-1, with TRBD2 matching 9 bases. Germline lookup yields CDR1 LGHNA and CDR2 YNFKEQ. The CDR3 has 15 amino acids. J was trimmed by 4 bases and V by 3 bases; bases with no gene match: 4. This CDR3 is CASSQASGVYNEQFF. Here the CDR3 DNA reads TGTGCCAGCAGCCAGGCTAGCGGGGTGTACAATGAGCAGTTCTTC.

The V and J genes are TRBV28 and TRBJ2-7, with D tentatively TRBD1 (5 bases). The ends were cut back, 3 bases at V and 5 bases at J, with 14 bases in the middle. The CDR3 spans 14 residues. Germline CDR1 MDHEN, CDR2 SYDVKM. CDR3 sequence (DNA): TGTGCCAGCAGTTTTGGGGCAGGGAAGAACGAGCAGTACTTC. It codes for CASSFGAGKNEQYF.

The J gene is TRBJ2-2, the V gene TRBV5-5; possible D gene TRBD1, 5 bases. The CDR3 runs to 13 residues. Trimming pared 0 bases from V and 5 bases from J, leaving 5 bases between. In germline, CDR1 is SGHKS, CDR2 YYEKEE (reference sequence). CDR3 coding DNA: TGTGCCAGCAGCTTGGCAGGGACCGGGGAGCTGTTTTTT. Translation: CASSLAGTGELFF.

This chain uses TRBV18 with TRBJ1-2; no firm D call. Germline CDR1 is KGHSH and CDR2 is LQKENI. The CDR3 length is 14 residues. The ends were cut back, 6 bases at V and 2 bases at J, with 13 bases in the middle. The CDR3: CASSKAPGNYGYTF. DNA of the CDR3: TGTGCCAGCTCCAAAGCCCCAGGCAACTATGGCTACACCTTC. Complete variable domain (other parts from reference TRBV18 and TRBJ1-2): NAGVMQNPRHLVRRRGQEARLRCSPMKGHSHVYWYRQLPEEGLKFMVYLQKENIIDESGMPKERFSAEFPKEGPSILRIQQVVRGDSAAYFCASSKAPGNYGYTFGSGTRLTVV.

The chain couples TRBV30 to TRBJ2-1, with D maybe TRBD2 (5 bases). The germline V and J ends were trimmed by 3 bases and 8 bases, with 8 bases remaining between them. Germline V gives CDR1 GTSNPN, CDR2 SVGIG (reference sequence). The CDR3 consists of 11 residues. The CDR3 sequence is CAWSTDYEQFF. Here the CDR3 DNA reads TGTGCCTGGAGCACGGACTATGAGCAGTTCTTC.

The chain uses TRBV11-2 and TRBJ2-5, with 14 bases fitting TRBD2. CDR3 size: 16 residues. The trim removed 3 bases at V and 5 bases at J, leaving 5 bases unmatched. Germline V gene data show CDR1 as SGHAT and CDR2 as FQNNGV. For the CDR3, the DNA is TGTGCCAGCAGCTTCGGGACTAGCGGGAGTTGGGAGACCCAGTACTTC. Amino acids: CASSFGTSGSWETQYF.

This rearrangement joins TRBV6-4 to TRBJ2-1; TRBD2 matches at 7 bases. Germline CDR1 is MRHNA and CDR2 is SNTAGT. There are 13 residues in the CDR3. V was clipped by 1 base and J by 10 bases; unmatched bases: 4. This CDR3 reads CASSDWPGGEQFF. The DNA for the CDR3 is TGTGCCAGCAGTGACTGGCCCGGGGGGGAGCAGTTCTTC.

This chain connects TRBV2 to TRBJ2-3; weak D call: TRBD1 (6 bases). Germline CDR1 and CDR2: SNHLY and FYNNEI. This CDR3 has 14 residues. Trimming took off 0 bases at V and 5 bases at J, with 9 bases between the two ends. The CDR3 here is CASSEAQGIDTQYF. Here the CDR3 DNA reads TGTGCCAGCAGTGAAGCGCAGGGGATAGATACGCAGTATTTT.

The chain combines TRBV11-2 with TRBJ2-1, with a possible D match to TRBD2 (6 bases). V gave up 5 bases and J gave up 0 bases, with 23 bases separating them. CDR3 length equals 19 residues. CDR1 and CDR2 from the germline V gene are SGHAT and FQNNGV. CDR3 sequence (DNA): TGTGCCAGCAGCATCGGGAGACTAGTTATTCGACGCTCCTACAATGAGCAGTTCTTC. The encoded protein is CASSIGRLVIRRSYNEQFF.

The genes are TRBV6-5 and TRBJ1-6, with 9 bases matching TRBD1. CDR3 size: 15 residues. In germline, CDR1 is MNHEY, CDR2 SVGAGI. CDR3 nucleotide sequence: TGTGTCACGACAGGGGGTGGATCCTATAATTCACCCCTCCACTTT. This encodes CVTTGGGSYNSPLHF.

This chain links TRBV30 with TRBJ1-1; 9 nucleotides line up with TRBD1. V shed 5 bases and J 9 bases; nucleotides not matched to a gene: 10. The CDR3 has 13 amino acids. Looked up from germline, CDR1 is GTSNPN and CDR2 is SVGIG (reference sequence). CDR3 DNA: TGTGCCTGGGGTAGACAGGGGGTGCCCAAAGCTTTCTTT. This translates into CAWGRQGVPKAFF.

The chain uses TRBV13 and TRBJ2-1; 8 bases fit TRBD2. Germline CDR1 reads PRHDT; CDR2 reads FYEKMQ (reference sequence). This CDR3 comprises 16 residues. J lost 5 bases, V lost 5 bases, and 11 bases had no gene match. CDR3 region: CASSGRTSLIHNEQFF. The CDR3 bases are TGTGCCAGCAGCGGACGGACTAGCCTAATTCACAATGAGCAGTTCTTC.

The chain combines TRBV7-9 with TRBJ2-7; D is perhaps TRBD2 (6 bases). Germline V gene lookup returns CDR1 SEHNR and CDR2 FQNEAQ (reference sequence). The CDR3 is 14 residues long. V lost 3 bases and J lost 5, with 14 bases in between. The CDR3: CASSLGLARNEQYF. In DNA, the CDR3 is TGTGCCAGCAGCTTGGGACTGGCGAGAAACGAGCAGTACTTC. Based on the CDR3 plus reference TRBV7-9 and TRBJ2-7, the full variable domain is DTGVSQNPRHKITKRGQNVTFRCDPISEHNRLYWYRQTLGQGPEFLTYFQNEAQLEKSRLLSDRFSAERPKGSFSTLEIQRTEQGDSAMYLCASSLGLARNEQYFGPGTRLTVT.

The CDR3 DNA reads TGTGCCAGCATGCCTGTATCGACACTTGGAGAGACCCAGTACTTC. It translates to CASMPVSTLGETQYF. This chain joins TRBV6-5 and TRBJ2-5; D not certain. In germline, CDR1 is MNHEY, CDR2 SVGAGI. With 7 bases removed from V and 4 bases from J, the gap between germline ends came to 19 bases. CDR3 length: 15 residues.

V is TRBV30 and J is TRBJ2-1; 8 positions match TRBD2. From germline, CDR1 is GTSNPN and CDR2 SVGIG (reference sequence). V gave up 0 bases and J gave up 0 bases; unmatched junction bases: 13. The CDR3 length is 19 residues. The CDR3 spells CAWSVSDVPGGVSYNEQFF. The CDR3 DNA sequence: TGTGCCTGGAGTGTGTCCGATGTCCCCGGGGGGGTCTCCTACAATGAGCAGTTCTTC.

The chain is built from TRBV7-3 and TRBJ2-1; no reliable D call. The CDR3 consists of 16 residues. V was clipped by 1 base and J by 0 bases, with 10 bases between them. From germline, CDR1 is SGHTA and CDR2 FQGTGA. The CDR3 nucleotides read TGTGCCAGCAGCTTAATGGCGGTAAGCTCCTACAATGAGCAGTTCTTC. This gives the protein CASSLMAVSSYNEQFF.

Notes on this clone: Different DNA sequences within this sample yield the same CDR3. J is TRBJ1-1 and V is TRBV7-9; D might be TRBD1 (5 bases). The CDR3 has 13 amino acids. Germline V gene data show CDR1 as SEHNR and CDR2 as FQNEAQ (reference sequence). Between the trimmed V and J ends, which lost 5 bases and 5 bases, there was a span of 12 bases. The CDR3 bases are TGTGCCAGCAGCCAGCAGGGTATAACTGAAGCTTTCTTT. It codes for CASSQQGITEAFF.

The rearrangement links TRBV19 to TRBJ1-1, with TRBD1 matching over 7 bases. V gave up 5 bases and J gave up 3 bases; unmatched junction bases: 9. The CDR3 has 15 residues. The germline CDR1 and CDR2 sequences are LNHDA and SQIVND (reference sequence). The CDR3 DNA reads as TGTGCCAGTAGTGTTTACACAGGGACAGACACTGAAGCTTTCTTT. Its protein product is CASSVYTGTDTEAFF.

The chain couples TRBV6-1 to TRBJ1-6; 8 nucleotides agree with TRBD1. The CDR3 loop spans 15 amino acids. Germline V gene sequence: CDR1 MNHNS, CDR2 SASEGT. V shed 5 bases and J 5 bases; nucleotides not matched to a gene: 5. The CDR3 is CASSPRTGNNSPLHF. The CDR3 DNA reads TGTGCCAGCAGTCCTAGGACAGGGAATAATTCACCCCTCCACTTT.

V and J are TRBV5-6 and TRBJ2-3, with 8 bases matching TRBD2. The CDR3 contains 15 residues. Looked up from germline, CDR1 is SGHDT and CDR2 is YYEEEE. The ends lost 1 base at V and 0 bases at J; junction bases unmatched: 1. CDR3 protein: CASSLSSGSTDTQYF. For the CDR3, the DNA is TGTGCCAGCAGCTTGTCTAGCGGGAGCACAGATACGCAGTATTTT. The whole variable domain, remainder taken from reference TRBV5-6 and TRBJ2-3, is DAGVTQSPTHLIKTRGQQVTLRCSPKSGHDTVSWYQQALGQGPQFIFQYYEEEERQRGNFPDRFSGHQFPNYSSELNVNALLLGDSALYLCASSLSSGSTDTQYFGPGTRLTVL.